This TCR beta chain was identified in a study of T cell responses to AZD1222 COVID-19 vaccine. The V end lost 6 bases, the J end lost 0 bases, and 7 bases lay between the germline ends. The CDR3 spans 13 residues. Germline V gene lookup returns CDR1 MDHEN and CDR2 SYDVKM. Data came from immunoSEQ multiplex PCR; TCRdb stores just in-frame clones and leaves some out. The sample holds around 69,000 clones, around nine tenths seen once. The sequences come from peripheral blood, collected on day 0 of AZD1222 vaccination. The clonotype originates from an adult in good health. The chain is built from TRBV28 and TRBJ2-3; the D gene is possibly TRBD2 (6 bases). The CDR3 here is CASRGGSTDTQYF. The CDR3 nucleotides are TGTGCCAGCAGGGGGGGTAGCACAGATACGCAGTATTTT.